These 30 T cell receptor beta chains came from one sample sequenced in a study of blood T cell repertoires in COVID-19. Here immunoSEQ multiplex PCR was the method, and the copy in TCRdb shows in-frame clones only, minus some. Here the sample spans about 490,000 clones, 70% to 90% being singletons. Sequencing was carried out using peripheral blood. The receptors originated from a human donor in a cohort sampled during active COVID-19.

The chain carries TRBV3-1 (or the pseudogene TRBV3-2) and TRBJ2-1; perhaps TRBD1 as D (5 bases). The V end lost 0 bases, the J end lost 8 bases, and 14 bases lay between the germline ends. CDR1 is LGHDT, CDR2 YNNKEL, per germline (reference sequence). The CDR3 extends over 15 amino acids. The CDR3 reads CASSQERPGYDEQFF. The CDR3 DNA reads TGTGCCAGCAGCCAAGAAAGGCCAGGGTACGATGAGCAGTTCTTC.

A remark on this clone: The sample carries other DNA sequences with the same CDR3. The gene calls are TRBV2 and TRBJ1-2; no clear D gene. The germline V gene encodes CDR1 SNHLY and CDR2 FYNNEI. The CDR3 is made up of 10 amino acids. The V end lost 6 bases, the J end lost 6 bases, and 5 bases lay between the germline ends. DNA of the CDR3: TGTGCCAGCAGCCGAGATGGCTACACCTTC. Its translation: CASSRDGYTF.

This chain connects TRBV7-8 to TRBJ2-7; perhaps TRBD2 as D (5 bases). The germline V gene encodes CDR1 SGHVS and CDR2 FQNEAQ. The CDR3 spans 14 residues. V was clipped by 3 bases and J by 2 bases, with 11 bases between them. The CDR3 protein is CASSFPGKPYEQYF. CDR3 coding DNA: TGTGCCAGCAGCTTTCCGGGGAAACCCTACGAGCAGTACTTC.

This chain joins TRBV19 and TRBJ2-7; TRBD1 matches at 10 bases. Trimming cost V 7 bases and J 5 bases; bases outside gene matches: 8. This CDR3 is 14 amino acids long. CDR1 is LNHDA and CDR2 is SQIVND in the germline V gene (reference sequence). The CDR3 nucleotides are TGTGCCAGTATGGGCCGGGACAGGGGTAACGAGCAGTACTTC. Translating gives CASMGRDRGNEQYF. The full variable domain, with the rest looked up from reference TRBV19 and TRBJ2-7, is DGGITQSPKYLFRKEGQNVTLSCEQNLNHDAMYWYRQDPGQGLRLIYYSQIVNDFQKGDIAEGYSVSREKKESFPLTVTSAQKNPTAFYLCASMGRDRGNEQYFGPGTRLTVT.

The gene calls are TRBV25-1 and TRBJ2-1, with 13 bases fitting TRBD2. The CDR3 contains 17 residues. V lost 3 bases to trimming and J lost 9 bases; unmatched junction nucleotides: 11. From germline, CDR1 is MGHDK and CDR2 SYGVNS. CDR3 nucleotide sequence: TGTGCCAGCAGTGATTTACCAGGACTAGCGGGAGCAATTGAGCAGTTCTTC. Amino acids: CASSDLPGLAGAIEQFF.

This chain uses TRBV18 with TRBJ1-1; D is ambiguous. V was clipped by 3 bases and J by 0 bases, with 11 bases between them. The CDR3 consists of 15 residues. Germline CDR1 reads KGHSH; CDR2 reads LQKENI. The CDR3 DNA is TGTGCCAGCTCACCTACGGAGCAAGTGAACACTGAAGCTTTCTTT. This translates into CASSPTEQVNTEAFF.

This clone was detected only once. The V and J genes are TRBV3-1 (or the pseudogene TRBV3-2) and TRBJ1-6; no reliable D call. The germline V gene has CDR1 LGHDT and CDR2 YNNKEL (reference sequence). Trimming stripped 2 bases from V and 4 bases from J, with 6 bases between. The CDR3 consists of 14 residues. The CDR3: CASSQSQYNSPLHF. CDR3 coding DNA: TGTGCCAGCAGCCAAAGTCAGTATAATTCACCCCTCCACTTT.

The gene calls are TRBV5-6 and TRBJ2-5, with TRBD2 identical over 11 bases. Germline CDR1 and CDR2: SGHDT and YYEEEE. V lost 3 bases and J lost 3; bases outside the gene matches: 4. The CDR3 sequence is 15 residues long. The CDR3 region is CASSWSLAGEETQYF. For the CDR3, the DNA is TGTGCCAGCAGCTGGTCACTAGCGGGAGAAGAGACCCAGTACTTC. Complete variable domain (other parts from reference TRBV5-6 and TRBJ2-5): DAGVTQSPTHLIKTRGQQVTLRCSPKSGHDTVSWYQQALGQGPQFIFQYYEEEERQRGNFPDRFSGHQFPNYSSELNVNALLLGDSALYLCASSWSLAGEETQYFGPGTRLLVL.

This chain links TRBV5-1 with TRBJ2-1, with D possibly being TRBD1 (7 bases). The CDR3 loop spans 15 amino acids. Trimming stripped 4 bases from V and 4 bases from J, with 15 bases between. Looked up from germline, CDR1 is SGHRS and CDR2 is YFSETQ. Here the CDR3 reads CASSGRDRKYNEQFF. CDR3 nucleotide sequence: TGCGCCAGCAGCGGGCGGGACAGAAAATACAATGAGCAGTTCTTC. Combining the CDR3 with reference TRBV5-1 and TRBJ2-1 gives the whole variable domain KAGVTQTPRYLIKTRGQQVTLSCSPISGHRSVSWYQQTPGQGLQFLFEYFSETQRNKGNFPGRFSGRQFSNSRSEMNVSTLELGDSALYLCASSGRDRKYNEQFFGPGTRLTVL.

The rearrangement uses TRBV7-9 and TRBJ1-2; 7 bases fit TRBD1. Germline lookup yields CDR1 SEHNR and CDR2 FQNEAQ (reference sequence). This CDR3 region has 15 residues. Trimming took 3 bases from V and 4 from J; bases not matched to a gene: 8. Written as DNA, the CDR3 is TGTGCCAGCAGCTTCGGACAGGTCGGATTCTATGGCTACACCTTC. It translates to CASSFGQVGFYGYTF.

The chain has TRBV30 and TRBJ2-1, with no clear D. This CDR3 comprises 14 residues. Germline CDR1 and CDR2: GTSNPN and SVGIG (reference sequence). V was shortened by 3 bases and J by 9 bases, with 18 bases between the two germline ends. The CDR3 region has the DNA TGTGCCTGGAGGACTGGCGCCATTCCGGGTGAGCAGTTCTTC. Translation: CAWRTGAIPGEQFF.

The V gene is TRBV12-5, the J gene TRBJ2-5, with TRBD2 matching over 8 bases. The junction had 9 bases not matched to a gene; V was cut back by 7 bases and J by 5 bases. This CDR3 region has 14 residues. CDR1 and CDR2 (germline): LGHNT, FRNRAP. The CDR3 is CASAFGGGQETQYF. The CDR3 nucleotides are TGTGCTAGTGCCTTCGGGGGGGGGCAGGAGACCCAGTACTTC.

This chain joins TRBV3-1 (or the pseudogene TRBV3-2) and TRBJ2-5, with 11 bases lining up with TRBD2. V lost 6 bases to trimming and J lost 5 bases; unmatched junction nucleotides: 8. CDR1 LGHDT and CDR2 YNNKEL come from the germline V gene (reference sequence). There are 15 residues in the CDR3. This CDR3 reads CASSQGLAVRETQYF. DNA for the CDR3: TGTGCCAGCAGTCAGGGACTAGCGGTGAGGGAGACCCAGTACTTC.

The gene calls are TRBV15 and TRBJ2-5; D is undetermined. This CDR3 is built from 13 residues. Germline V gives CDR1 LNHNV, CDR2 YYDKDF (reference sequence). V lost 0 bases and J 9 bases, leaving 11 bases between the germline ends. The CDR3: CATSREAMQAQYF. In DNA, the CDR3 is TGTGCCACCAGCAGAGAAGCCATGCAAGCCCAGTACTTC.

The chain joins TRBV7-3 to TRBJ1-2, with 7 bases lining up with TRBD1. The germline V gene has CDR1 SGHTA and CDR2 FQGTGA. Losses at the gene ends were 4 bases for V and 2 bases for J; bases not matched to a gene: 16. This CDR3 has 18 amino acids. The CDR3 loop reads CASSSTGAPLPDNYGYTF. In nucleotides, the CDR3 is TGTGCCAGCAGCTCTACAGGGGCCCCTTTACCTGACAACTATGGCTACACCTTC.

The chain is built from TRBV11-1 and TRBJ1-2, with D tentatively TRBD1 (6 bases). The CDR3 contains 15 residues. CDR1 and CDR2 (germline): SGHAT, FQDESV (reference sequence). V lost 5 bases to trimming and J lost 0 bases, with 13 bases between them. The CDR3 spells CASSQGPGANYGYTF. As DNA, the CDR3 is TGTGCCAGCAGCCAGGGGCCAGGAGCTAACTATGGCTACACCTTC.

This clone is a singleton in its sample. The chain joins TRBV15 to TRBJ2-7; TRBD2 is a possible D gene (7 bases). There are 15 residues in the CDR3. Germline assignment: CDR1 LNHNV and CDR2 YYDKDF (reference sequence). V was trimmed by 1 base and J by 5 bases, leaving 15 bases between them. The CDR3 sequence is CATSRVWEGVNEQYF. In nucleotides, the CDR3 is TGTGCCACCAGCAGAGTTTGGGAGGGGGTTAACGAGCAGTACTTC.

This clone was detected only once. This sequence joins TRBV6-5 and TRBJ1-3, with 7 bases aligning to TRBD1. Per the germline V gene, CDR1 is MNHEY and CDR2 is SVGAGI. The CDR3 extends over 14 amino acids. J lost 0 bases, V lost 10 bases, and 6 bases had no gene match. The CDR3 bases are TGTGCCACCCGACAGGGATTCTCTGGAAACACCATATATTTT. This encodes CATRQGFSGNTIYF.

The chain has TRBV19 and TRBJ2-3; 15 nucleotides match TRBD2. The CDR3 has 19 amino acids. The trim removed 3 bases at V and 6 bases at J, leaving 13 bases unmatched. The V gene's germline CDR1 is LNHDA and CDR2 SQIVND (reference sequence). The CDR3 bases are TGTGCCAGTAGTATGCTGGGACTAGCGGGAGGCCAGGACCTTGATACGCAGTATTTT. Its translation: CASSMLGLAGGQDLDTQYF.

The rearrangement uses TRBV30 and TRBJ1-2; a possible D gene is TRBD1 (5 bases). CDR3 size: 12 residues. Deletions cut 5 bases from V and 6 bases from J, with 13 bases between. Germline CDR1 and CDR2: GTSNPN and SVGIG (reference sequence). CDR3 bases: TGTGCCTGGGGCAGGGAAGGAGATGGCTACACCTTC. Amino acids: CAWGREGDGYTF.

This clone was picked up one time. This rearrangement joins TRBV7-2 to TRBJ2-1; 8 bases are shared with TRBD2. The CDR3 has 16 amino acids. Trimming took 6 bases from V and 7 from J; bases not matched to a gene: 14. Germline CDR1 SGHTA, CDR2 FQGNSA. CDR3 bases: TGTGCCAGCAGTCCAAGTCGGACTAGCCCGCATAATGAGCAGTTCTTC. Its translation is CASSPSRTSPHNEQFF.

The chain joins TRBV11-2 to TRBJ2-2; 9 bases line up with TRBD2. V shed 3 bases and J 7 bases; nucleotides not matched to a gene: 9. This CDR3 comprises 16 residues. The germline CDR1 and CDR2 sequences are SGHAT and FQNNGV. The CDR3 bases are TGTGCCAGCAGCTTTGCGCGTGCGGGAGGGCACGGGGAGCTGTTTTTT. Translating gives CASSFARAGGHGELFF.

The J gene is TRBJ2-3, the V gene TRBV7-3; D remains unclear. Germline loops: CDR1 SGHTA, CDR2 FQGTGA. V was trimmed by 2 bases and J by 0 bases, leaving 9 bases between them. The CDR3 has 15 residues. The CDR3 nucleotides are TGTGCCAGCAGCTTACAGCCGACTAGCACAGATACGCAGTATTTT. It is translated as CASSLQPTSTDTQYF. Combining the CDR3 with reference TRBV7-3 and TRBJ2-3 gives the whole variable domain GAGVSQTPSNKVTEKGKYVELRCDPISGHTALYWYRQSLGQGPEFLIYFQGTGAADDSGLPNDRFFAVRPEGSVSTLKIQRTERGDSAVYLCASSLQPTSTDTQYFGPGTRLTVL.

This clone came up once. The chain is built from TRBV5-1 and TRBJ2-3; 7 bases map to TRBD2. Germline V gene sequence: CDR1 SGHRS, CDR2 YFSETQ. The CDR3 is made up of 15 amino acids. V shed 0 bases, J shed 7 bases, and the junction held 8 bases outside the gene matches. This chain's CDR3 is CASSLGGRRLNTQYF. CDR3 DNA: TGCGCCAGCAGCTTGGGCGGGAGAAGGTTAAATACGCAGTATTTT. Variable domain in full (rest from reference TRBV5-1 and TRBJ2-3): KAGVTQTPRYLIKTRGQQVTLSCSPISGHRSVSWYQQTPGQGLQFLFEYFSETQRNKGNFPGRFSGRQFSNSRSEMNVSTLELGDSALYLCASSLGGRRLNTQYFGPGTRLTVL.

The CDR3 sequence: CASSLNIDEKLFF. CDR3 sequence (DNA): TGTGCCAGCAGTTTAAACATTGATGAAAAACTGTTTTTT. The chain couples TRBV27 to TRBJ1-4; no clear D. This CDR3 has 13 amino acids. Per germline, CDR1 MNHEY and CDR2 SMNVEV (reference sequence). V was clipped by 2 bases and J by 6 bases, with 7 bases between them.

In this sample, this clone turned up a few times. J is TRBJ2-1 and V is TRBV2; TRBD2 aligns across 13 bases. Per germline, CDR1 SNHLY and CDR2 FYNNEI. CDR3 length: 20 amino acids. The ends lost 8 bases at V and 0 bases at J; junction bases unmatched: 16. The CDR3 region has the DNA TGTGCCAGCCTCCGGTGGTTTGGGACTAGCGGGACCCTCTCCTACAATGAGCAGTTCTTC. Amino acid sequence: CASLRWFGTSGTLSYNEQFF.

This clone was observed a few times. The CDR3 DNA is TGTGCCAGCAGCCCCTCTACGGGGGGGAGCTCCTATAATTCACCCCTCCACTTT. As protein: CASSPSTGGSSYNSPLHF. This chain joins TRBV11-2 and TRBJ1-6; the D gene is possibly TRBD1 (5 bases). Germline-derived CDR1 and CDR2 are SGHAT and FQNNGV. V was clipped by 5 bases and J by 0 bases, with 17 bases between them. The CDR3 runs 18 residues.

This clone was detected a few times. In nucleotides, the CDR3 is TGTGCCAGCGCCCGGACTAGCGTTAGCTCCTACAATGAGCAGTTCTTC. Translated, it gives CASARTSVSSYNEQFF. J is TRBJ2-1 and V is TRBV9; TRBD2 matches at 9 bases. The CDR3 sequence is 16 residues long. The germline gives CDR1 SGDLS, CDR2 YYNGEE. The V segment lost 7 bases and the J segment 0 bases; nucleotides outside the gene matches: 8.

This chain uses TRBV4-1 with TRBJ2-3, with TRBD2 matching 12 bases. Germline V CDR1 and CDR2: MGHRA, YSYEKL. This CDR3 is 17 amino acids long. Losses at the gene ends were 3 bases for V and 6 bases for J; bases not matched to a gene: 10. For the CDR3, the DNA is TGCGCCAGCAGCCAGGAACCCCTAGCGGGAGGGGGGGATACGCAGTATTTT. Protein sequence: CASSQEPLAGGGDTQYF.

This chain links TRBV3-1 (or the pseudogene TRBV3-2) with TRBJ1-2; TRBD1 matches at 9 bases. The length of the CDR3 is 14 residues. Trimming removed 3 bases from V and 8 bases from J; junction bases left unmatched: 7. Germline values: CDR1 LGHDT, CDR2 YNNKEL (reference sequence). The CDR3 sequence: CASSHTGQGPGYTF. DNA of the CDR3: TGTGCCAGCAGCCATACCGGACAGGGGCCAGGCTACACCTTC.